The source of this TCR beta chain is a study of beta chain features in type 1 diabetes. This clone was seen more than once but under ten times. Its matching antigen is unknown. General study points: Shorter TCRB CDR3s, moderately but significantly so, marked every one of the four CD4+ subsets in Type 1 diabetes patients.

Expressed TCRB transcripts were sequenced because the isolated RNA had all been reverse transcribed beforehand. Here immunoSEQ multiplex PCR was the method, and the copy in TCRdb shows in-frame clones only, minus some. This table has around 300,000 clones, 15% appearing once. This TCR derives from a man aged 18-30 years with type 1 diabetes. Source material: naive CD4+ T cells from blood.

CDR3 amino acids: CASGPTGSNQPQHF. In DNA form, the CDR3 reads TGTGCCAGTGGACCGACAGGAAGCAATCAGCCCCAGCATTTT. V usage is TRBV19 and J usage is TRBJ1-5; D perhaps matches TRBD1 (6 bases). The length of the CDR3 is 14 residues. The germline CDR1 and CDR2 sequences are LNHDA and SQIVND (reference sequence). V was shortened by 8 bases and J by 1 base, with 12 bases between the two germline ends.